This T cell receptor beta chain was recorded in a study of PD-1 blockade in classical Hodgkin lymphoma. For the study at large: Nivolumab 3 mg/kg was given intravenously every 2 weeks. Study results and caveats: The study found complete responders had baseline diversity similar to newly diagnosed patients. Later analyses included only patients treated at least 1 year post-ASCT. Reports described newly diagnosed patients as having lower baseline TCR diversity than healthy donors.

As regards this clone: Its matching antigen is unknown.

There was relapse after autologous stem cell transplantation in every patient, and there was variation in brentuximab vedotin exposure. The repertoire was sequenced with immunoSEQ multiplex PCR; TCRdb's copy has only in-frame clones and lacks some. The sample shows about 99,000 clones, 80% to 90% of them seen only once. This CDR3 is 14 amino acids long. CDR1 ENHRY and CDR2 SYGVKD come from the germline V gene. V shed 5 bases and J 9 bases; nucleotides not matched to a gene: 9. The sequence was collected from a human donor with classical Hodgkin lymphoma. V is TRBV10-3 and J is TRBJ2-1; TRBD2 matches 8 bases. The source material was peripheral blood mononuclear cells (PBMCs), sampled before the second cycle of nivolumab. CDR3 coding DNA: TGTGCCATCAGTTCCGGGACTAGTGTCTCTGAGCAGTTCTTC. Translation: CAISSGTSVSEQFF.